This record covers a single T cell receptor beta chain. Its antigen remains unknown. The CDR3 has 16 residues. V dropped 0 bases and J dropped 6; count of bases not matched to a gene: 6. CDR1 is SGHNT, CDR2 YYREEE, per germline (reference sequence). This table comes from immunoSEQ multiplex PCR, and its TCRdb copy is limited to in-frame clones, with some not included. The repertoire has about 140,000 clones, 87% of them found once; the top ten carry about 4.9%. This sample stems from a study of cytomegalovirus exposure and HLA in healthy donors. Whole-study results and caveats: Accounts indicate the classifier identified cytomegalovirus status with strong specificity and sensitivity.

The chain is built from TRBV5-4 and TRBJ2-1; the match to TRBD2 covers 10 bases. This receptor was taken from a man between 18 and 35 years old in good health and CMV-seropositive. Sequenced input: PBMCs. The CDR3 sequence: CASSLARLAGVNEQFF. CDR3 coding DNA: TGTGCCAGCAGCTTGGCGCGGCTAGCGGGGGTCAATGAGCAGTTCTTC.